This T cell receptor beta chain was identified during a study of TIL therapy for anti-PD-1-resistant metastatic lung cancer. Whole-study context: Tumors had a median PD-L1 proportion score of 4.5% to 7%.

Stated time point: pre-treatment sample, taken before nivolumab and TIL therapy. Pleural nodules or supraclavicular lymph nodes made up most of the excised metastases sampled. Tumor harvest preceded PD-1/PD-L1 blockade, followed by nivolumab treatment. Enrollment ran from 2017 to early 2020. The immunoSEQ assay was v3. Sequenced by immunoSEQ multiplex PCR; TCRdb stores in-frame clones only, minus some. The table lists about 50,000 clones, 71% of them singletons, with roughly 6% in the top ten. Trimming pared 10 bases from V and 5 bases from J, leaving 23 bases between. Germline CDR1 MNHEY, CDR2 SVGAGI. The CDR3 has 15 residues.

Here the sequenced sample was tumor tissue, taken at baseline. The receptor comes from a person aged 25-85 years with non-small cell lung cancer. The J gene is TRBJ1-1, the V gene TRBV6-5; D is unclear. CDR3 coding DNA: TGTGCCACCATCTCTGGGCGGGGTGTCAGGACTGAAGCTTTCTTT. As protein: CATISGRGVRTEAFF.